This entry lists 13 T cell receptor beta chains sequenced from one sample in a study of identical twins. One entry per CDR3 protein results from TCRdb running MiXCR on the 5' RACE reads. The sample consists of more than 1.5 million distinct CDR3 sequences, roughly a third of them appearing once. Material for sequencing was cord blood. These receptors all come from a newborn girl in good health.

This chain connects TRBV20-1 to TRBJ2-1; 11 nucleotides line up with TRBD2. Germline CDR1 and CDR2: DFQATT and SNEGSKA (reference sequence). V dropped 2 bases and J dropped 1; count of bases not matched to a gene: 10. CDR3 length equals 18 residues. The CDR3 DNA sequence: TGCAGTGCTAGATCTCGAGTAGCGGGGGGGAGGTCCTACAATGAGCAGTTCTTC. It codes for CSARSRVAGGRSYNEQFF.

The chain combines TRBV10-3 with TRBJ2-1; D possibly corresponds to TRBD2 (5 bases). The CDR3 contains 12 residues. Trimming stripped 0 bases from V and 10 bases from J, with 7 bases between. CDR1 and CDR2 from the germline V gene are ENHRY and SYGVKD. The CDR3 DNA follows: TGTGCCATCAGTGAGTCCCAGCGGGAGCAGTTCTTC. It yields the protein CAISESQREQFF.

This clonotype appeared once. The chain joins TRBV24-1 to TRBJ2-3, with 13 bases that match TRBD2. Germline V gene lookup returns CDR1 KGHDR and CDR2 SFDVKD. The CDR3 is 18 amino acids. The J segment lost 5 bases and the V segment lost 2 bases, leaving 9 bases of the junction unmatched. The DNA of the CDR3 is TGTGCCACCAGTGATTCCCGACTAGCGGGGGGCCGAGTAGATACGCAGTATTTT. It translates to CATSDSRLAGGRVDTQYF.

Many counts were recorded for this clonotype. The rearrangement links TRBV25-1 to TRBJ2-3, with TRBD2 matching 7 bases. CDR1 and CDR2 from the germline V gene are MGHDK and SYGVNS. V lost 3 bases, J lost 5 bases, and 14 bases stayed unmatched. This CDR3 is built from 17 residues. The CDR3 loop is CASSESPTSPLEDTQYF. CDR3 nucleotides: TGTGCCAGCAGTGAGTCACCGACTAGCCCCCTTGAAGATACGCAGTATTTT.

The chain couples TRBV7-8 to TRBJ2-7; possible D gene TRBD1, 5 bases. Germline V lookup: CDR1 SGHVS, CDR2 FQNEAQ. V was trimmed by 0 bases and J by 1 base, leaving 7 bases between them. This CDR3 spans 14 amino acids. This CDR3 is CASSLARVSYEQYF. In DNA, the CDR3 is TGTGCCAGCAGCTTAGCCAGGGTTTCCTACGAGCAGTACTTC.

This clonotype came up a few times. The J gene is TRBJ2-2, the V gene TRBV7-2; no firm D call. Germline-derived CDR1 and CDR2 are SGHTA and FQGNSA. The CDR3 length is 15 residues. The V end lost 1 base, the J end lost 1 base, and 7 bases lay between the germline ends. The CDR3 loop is CASSLGIWNTGELFF. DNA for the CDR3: TGTGCCAGCAGCTTAGGAATCTGGAACACCGGGGAGCTGTTTTTT.

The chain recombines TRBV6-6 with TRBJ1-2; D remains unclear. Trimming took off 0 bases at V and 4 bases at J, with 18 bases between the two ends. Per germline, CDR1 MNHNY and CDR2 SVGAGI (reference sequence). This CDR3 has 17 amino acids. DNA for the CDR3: TGTGCCAGCAGTTACTCGAGGACGGCTCCGCTGGTCTATGGCTACACCTTC. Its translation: CASSYSRTAPLVYGYTF.

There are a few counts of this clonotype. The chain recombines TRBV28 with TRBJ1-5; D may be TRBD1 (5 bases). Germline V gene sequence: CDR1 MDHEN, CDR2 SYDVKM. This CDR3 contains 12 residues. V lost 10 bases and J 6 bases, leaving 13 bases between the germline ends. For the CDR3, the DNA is TGTGCCATCACGTCGGGACTTCAGCCCCAGCATTTT. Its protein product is CAITSGLQPQHF. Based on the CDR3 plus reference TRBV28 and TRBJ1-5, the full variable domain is DVKVTQSSRYLVKRTGEKVFLECVQDMDHENMFWYRQDPGLGLRLIYFSYDVKMKEKGDIPEGYSVSREKKERFSLILESASTNQTSMYLCAITSGLQPQHFGDGTRLSIL.

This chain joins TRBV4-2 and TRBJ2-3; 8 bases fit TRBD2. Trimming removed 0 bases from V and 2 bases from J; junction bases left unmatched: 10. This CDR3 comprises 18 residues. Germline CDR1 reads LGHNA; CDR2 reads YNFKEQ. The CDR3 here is CASSQEAFRGGVTDTQYF. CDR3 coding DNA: TGTGCCAGCAGCCAAGAAGCTTTTCGGGGGGGCGTCACAGATACGCAGTATTTT.

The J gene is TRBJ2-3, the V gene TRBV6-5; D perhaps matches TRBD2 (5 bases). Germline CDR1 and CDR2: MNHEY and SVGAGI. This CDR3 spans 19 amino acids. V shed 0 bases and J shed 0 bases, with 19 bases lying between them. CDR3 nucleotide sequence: TGTGCCAGCAGTTACTCGATGAGCCCCCTAGCATTCAGCACAGATACGCAGTATTTT. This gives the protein CASSYSMSPLAFSTDTQYF.

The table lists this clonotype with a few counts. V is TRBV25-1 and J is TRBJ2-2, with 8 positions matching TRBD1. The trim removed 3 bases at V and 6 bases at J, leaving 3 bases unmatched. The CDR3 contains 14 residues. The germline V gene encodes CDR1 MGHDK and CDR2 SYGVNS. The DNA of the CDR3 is TGTGCCAGCAGTGACCACAGGGGGTCCGGGGAGCTGTTTTTT. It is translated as CASSDHRGSGELFF.

CDR3 protein: CASSLAPGQGKGYTF. The CDR3 DNA is TGTGCCAGCAGCTTAGCCCCCGGACAGGGGAAAGGCTACACCTTC. V and J are TRBV7-9 and TRBJ1-2, with 9 bases fitting TRBD1. This CDR3 has 15 residues. The germline V gene has CDR1 SEHNR and CDR2 FQNEAQ (reference sequence). Trimming took 0 bases from V and 8 from J; bases not matched to a gene: 7.

The CDR3 nucleotides are TGTGCCAGCAGCTTGTTCGACCGGGACAGGGGGCTGAATGAGCAGTTCTTC. The encoded protein is CASSLFDRDRGLNEQFF. This chain joins TRBV5-4 and TRBJ2-1; 12 nucleotides match TRBD1. The CDR3 sequence is 17 residues long. CDR1 is SGHNT, CDR2 YYREEE, per germline (reference sequence). The J segment lost 7 bases and the V segment lost 1 base, leaving 9 bases of the junction unmatched.